These T cell receptor beta chains were read from a single sample in a study of blood T cell repertoires in COVID-19. Assay: immunoSEQ multiplex PCR; the TCRdb copy retains only in-frame clones and omits some. The sample yields about 120,000 clones, around three quarters seen once. The sample taken for sequencing was peripheral blood. These receptors came from a woman aged 80 or over with acute or convalescent COVID-19. Each CDR3 is given with its conserved first and last residue. Each record gives: clone size, V gene, J gene, D gene, CDR3 DNA, CDR3 protein. D genes are given only for firm matches. Clone size, where shown, is once, few, many, or a class for clones that have expanded.

>.|TRBV19|TRBJ1-1|TRBD1
TGTGCCAGTAGTTCTGATAGGACAGGGGGAGCAGCTTTCTTT
CASSSDRTGGAAFF
>.|TRBV30|TRBJ1-2|TRBD1
TGTGCCTGGAGTGCCCCCGGGACAGGGGCTGGCTACACCTTC
CAWSAPGTGAGYTF
>few|TRBV5-1|TRBJ2-2|.
TGCGCCAGCAGCCCTAGGGGGGACAGGAACACCGGGGAGCTGTTTTTT
CASSPRGDRNTGELFF
>.|TRBV2|TRBJ2-7|.
TGTGCCAGCAGCAAGGACAGCGGATACGAGCAGTACTTC
CASSKDSGYEQYF
>once|TRBV6-5|TRBJ1-5|.
TGTGCCAGCAGCTCAAGGTCGGGTAGCAATCAGCCCCAGCATTTT
CASSSRSGSNQPQHF
>.|TRBV9|TRBJ1-4|TRBD1
TGTGCCAGCAGCGTTCGGACAGGGGCGGGTGAAAAACTGTTTTTT
CASSVRTGAGEKLFF
>.|TRBV9|TRBJ2-1|TRBD1
TGTGCCAGCAGCCTAGGACAGGCTGAACCCTATGAGCAGTTCTTC
CASSLGQAEPYEQFF
>few|TRBV4-2|TRBJ2-1|.
TGTGCCAGCAGCCAAGTTCGAACATCGGAGCAGTTCTTC
CASSQVRTSEQFF
>.|TRBV19|TRBJ1-2|TRBD1
TGTGCCAGTAGTGCTCGAGGGGGCCCAGGTGGCTACACCTTC
CASSARGGPGGYTF
>.|TRBV5-6|TRBJ2-1|.
TGTGCCAGCAGCTTGTTCCCTGGGCGCGACAATGAGCAGTTCTTC
CASSLFPGRDNEQFF
>.|TRBV5-1|TRBJ2-1|TRBD1
TGCGCCAGCAGCTCACAGGGGACGTACAATGAGCAGTTCTTC
CASSSQGTYNEQFF
>.|TRBV7-8|TRBJ1-2|.
TGTGCCAGCAGCTCCAAACAGGGCTTACCTAACTATGGCTACACCTTC
CASSSKQGLPNYGYTF
>once|TRBV6-1|TRBJ2-5|.
TGTGCCAGCAGTGAAGCGCTTGGGGGGAGTCAAGAGACCCAGTACTTC
CASSEALGGSQETQYF
>.|TRBV9|TRBJ2-1|.
TGTGCCAGCAGCCCCCGGGAGAAGGGGTACAATGAGCAGTTCTTC
CASSPREKGYNEQFF
>.|TRBV7-3|TRBJ1-1|.
TGTGCCAGCAGCTTACAGGGAAACACTGAAGCTTTCTTT
CASSLQGNTEAFF
>.|TRBV3-1/TRBV3-2|TRBJ2-1|TRBD2
TGTGCCAGCAGCCCGAGCGGGGGGGGTTACAATGAGCAGTTCTTC
CASSPSGGGYNEQFF
>few|TRBV12-3/TRBV12-4|TRBJ2-1|TRBD2
TGTGCCAGCCTCGGACTAGTGGGTGAGCAGTTCTTC
CASLGLVGEQFF
>few|TRBV25-1|TRBJ2-2|TRBD1
TGTGCCAGCAGTGAATTTACAGGGGGCGCCCCGAACACCGGGGAGCTGTTTTTT
CASSEFTGGAPNTGELFF
>once|TRBV5-1|TRBJ2-2|TRBD2
TGCGCCAGCAGCTTGAGGGGACTAAACACCGGGGAGCTGTTTTTT
CASSLRGLNTGELFF
>.|TRBV5-6|TRBJ2-7|.
TGTGCCAGCAGCCCGGCGGGACAGACTTACGAGCAGTACTTC
CASSPAGQTYEQYF
>.|TRBV19|TRBJ2-5|.
TGTGCCAGTAGTTCGACGGGCACGGGGGAGACCCAGTACTTC
CASSSTGTGETQYF
>.|TRBV3-1/TRBV3-2|TRBJ1-6|.
TGTGCCAGCAGCCAAGACCGGACAGATAATTCACCCCTCCACTTT
CASSQDRTDNSPLHF
>.|TRBV18|TRBJ2-7|TRBD1
TGTGCCAGCTCTTCCGAAAGACAGGGGAACGACGAGCAGTACTTC
CASSSERQGNDEQYF
>.|TRBV19|TRBJ2-1|TRBD2
TGTGCCAGTAGTATCCTCCCGTCTAGCGGGGGGGGACGGAATGAGCAGTTCTTC
CASSILPSSGGGRNEQFF
>once|TRBV4-2|TRBJ2-1|.
TGTGCCAGCAGCCAAGATGGCGCTAGCGACAATGAGCAGTTCTTC
CASSQDGASDNEQFF
>.|TRBV14|TRBJ1-1|.
TGTGCCAGCAGCCCTACCTTGGGGGGGGCGCTGACTGAAGCTTTCTTT
CASSPTLGGALTEAFF
>.|TRBV19|TRBJ2-1|TRBD2
TGTGCCAGTAAAATAGCGGGTTCCTACAATGAGCAGTTCTTC
CASKIAGSYNEQFF
>.|TRBV6-5|TRBJ2-5|.
TGTGCCAGCAGGGAGATAGGCCAAGAGACCCAGTACTTC
CASREIGQETQYF
>few|TRBV6-5|TRBJ1-6|TRBD1
TGTGCCAGCAGTTCGACAGGGCTCTATAATTCACCCCTCCACTTT
CASSSTGLYNSPLHF
>.|TRBV4-1|TRBJ1-2|TRBD1
TGCGCCAGCAGCCCCTCGCAAGCCGTGACAGGGGCTTATGGCTACACCTTC
CASSPSQAVTGAYGYTF
>.|TRBV2|TRBJ1-1|TRBD1
TGTGCCAGCAGTCCGGGACAGGGGGTGGTGGCTTTCTTT
CASSPGQGVVAFF
>.|TRBV27|TRBJ1-2|TRBD1
TGTGCCAGCAGTTCCGCGGACAGGGGGCGTTATGGCTACACCTTC
CASSSADRGRYGYTF
>.|TRBV3-1/TRBV3-2|TRBJ2-2|.
TGTGCCAGCAGCCAAGTCTCGCCCGGCGGGGAGCTGTTTTTT
CASSQVSPGGELFF
>.|TRBV3-1/TRBV3-2|TRBJ1-4|.
TGTGCCAGCAGCCAAGAGACGGCAGGCAATGAAAAACTGTTTTTT
CASSQETAGNEKLFF
>.|TRBV30|TRBJ2-2|.
TGTGCCTGGACCCGGGGTACGACCGGGGAGCTGTTTTTT
CAWTRGTTGELFF
>few|TRBV20-1|TRBJ2-3|.
TGCAGTGCTAGTCAGGGAGGAGGCACGCAGTATTTT
CSASQGGGTQYF
>few|TRBV10-3|TRBJ1-2|.
TGTGCCATCACAGGGAACAACTATGGCTACACCTTC
CAITGNNYGYTF
>.|TRBV12-3/TRBV12-4|TRBJ1-1|TRBD1
TGTGCCAGCAAGATAATCACAGGGGGCGAAGCTTTCTTT
CASKIITGGEAFF
>.|TRBV6-6|TRBJ1-2|TRBD1
TGTGCCAGCAGGCCGGGGCAGGGGGCTTATGGCTACACCTTC
CASRPGQGAYGYTF
>.|TRBV7-2|TRBJ1-5|.
TGTGCCAGCAGCTTAGGGCGCAATCAGCCCCAGCATTTT
CASSLGRNQPQHF
>.|TRBV28|TRBJ2-3|TRBD2
TGTGCCAGCAGCTCCCGGGGGGCAGATACGCAGTATTTT
CASSSRGADTQYF
>once|TRBV2|TRBJ2-1|.
TGTGCCAGCGTTGGAGGAACCTACAATGAGCAGTTCTTC
CASVGGTYNEQFF
>.|TRBV5-1|TRBJ2-7|.
TGCGCCAGCAGCTTGGAACTACTCTCCGAGCAGTACTTC
CASSLELLSEQYF
>.|TRBV7-8|TRBJ1-1|.
TGTGCCAGCACCGCCTCTGGAGTGTACACTGAAGCTTTCTTT
CASTASGVYTEAFF
>few|TRBV12-3/TRBV12-4|TRBJ1-2|TRBD1
TGTGCCAGCAAGTTCACAGGGGACGGCTACACCTTC
CASKFTGDGYTF
>once|TRBV7-2|TRBJ2-6|.
TGTGCCAGCAGCTTAAGCATCTCTGGGGCCAACGTCCTGACTTTC
CASSLSISGANVLTF
>.|TRBV5-1|TRBJ1-2|.
TGCGCCAGCAGCCCGGGTGGCGGGGGTGGCGACTATGGCTACACCTTC
CASSPGGGGGDYGYTF
>.|TRBV6-5|TRBJ1-4|.
TGTGCCAGCAGTTACGTACGTGGGGCGAATGAAAAACTGTTTTTT
CASSYVRGANEKLFF